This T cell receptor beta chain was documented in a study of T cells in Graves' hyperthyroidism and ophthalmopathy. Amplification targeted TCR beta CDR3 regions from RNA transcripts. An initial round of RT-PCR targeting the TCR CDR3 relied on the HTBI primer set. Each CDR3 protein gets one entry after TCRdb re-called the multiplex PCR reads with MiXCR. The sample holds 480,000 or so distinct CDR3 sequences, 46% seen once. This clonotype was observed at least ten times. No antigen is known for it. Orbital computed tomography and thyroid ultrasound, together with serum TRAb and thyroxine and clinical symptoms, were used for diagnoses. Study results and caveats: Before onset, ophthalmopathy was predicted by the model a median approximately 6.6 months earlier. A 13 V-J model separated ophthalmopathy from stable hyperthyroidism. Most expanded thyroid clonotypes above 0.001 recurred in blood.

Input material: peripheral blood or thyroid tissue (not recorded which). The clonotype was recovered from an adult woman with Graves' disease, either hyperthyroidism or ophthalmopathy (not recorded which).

The CDR3 reads CASSIKTGNTEAFF. In DNA, the CDR3 is TGTGCCAGTAGTATAAAGACAGGGAACACTGAAGCTTTCTTT. The chain recombines TRBV19 with TRBJ1-1; perhaps TRBD1 as D (6 bases). The V gene's germline CDR1 is LNHDA and CDR2 SQIVND (reference sequence). The CDR3 extends over 14 amino acids. With 2 bases removed from V and 1 base from J, the gap between germline ends came to 8 bases.